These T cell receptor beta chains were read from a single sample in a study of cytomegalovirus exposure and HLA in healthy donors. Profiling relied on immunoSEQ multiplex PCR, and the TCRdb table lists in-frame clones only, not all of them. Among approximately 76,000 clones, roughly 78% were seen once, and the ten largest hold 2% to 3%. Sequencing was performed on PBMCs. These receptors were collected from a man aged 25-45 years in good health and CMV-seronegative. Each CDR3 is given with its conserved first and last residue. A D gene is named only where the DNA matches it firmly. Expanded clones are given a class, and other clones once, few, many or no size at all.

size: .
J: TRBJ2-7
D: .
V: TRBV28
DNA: TGTGCCAGCAGTTTGGGCAGCCTCAGGGAGCAGTACTTC
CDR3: CASSLGSLREQYF

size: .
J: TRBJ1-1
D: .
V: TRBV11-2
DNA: TGTGCCAGCAGGGGGGAGGTCAGGGTGGGCACTGAAGCTTTCTTT
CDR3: CASRGEVRVGTEAFF

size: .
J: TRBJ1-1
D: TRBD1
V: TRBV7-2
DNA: TGTGCCAGCAGCTTCGGGCAGGGGGCTCGGGACACTGAAGCTTTCTTT
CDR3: CASSFGQGARDTEAFF

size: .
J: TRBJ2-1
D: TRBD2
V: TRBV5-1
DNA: TGCGCCAGCAGCTTGTCACTAGCGGGGGGGAATGAGCAGTTCTTC
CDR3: CASSLSLAGGNEQFF

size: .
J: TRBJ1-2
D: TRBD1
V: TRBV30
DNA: TGTGCCTGGAGTCGGACAGGGGAAGGTGGCTACACCTTC
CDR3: CAWSRTGEGGYTF

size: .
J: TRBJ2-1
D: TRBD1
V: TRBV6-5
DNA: TGTGCCAGCAGTTACCAGGGGGCGCGCAATGAGCAGTTCTTC
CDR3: CASSYQGARNEQFF

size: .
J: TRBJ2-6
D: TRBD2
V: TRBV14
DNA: TGTGCCAGCAGCCAACGACTAGCGGGGGTATTCTCTGGGGCCAACGTCCTGACTTTC
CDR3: CASSQRLAGVFSGANVLTF

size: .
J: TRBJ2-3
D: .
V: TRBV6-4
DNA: TGTGCCAGCAGTGACGAGAGGACAGATACGCAGTATTTT
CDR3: CASSDERTDTQYF

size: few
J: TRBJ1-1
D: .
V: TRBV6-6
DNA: TGTGCCAGCCGGACACCATACACTGAAGCTTTCTTT
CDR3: CASRTPYTEAFF

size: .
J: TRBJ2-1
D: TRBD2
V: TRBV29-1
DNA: TGCAGCGCCACTAGCGGGGGGACTAGTGAGCAGTTCTTC
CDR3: CSATSGGTSEQFF

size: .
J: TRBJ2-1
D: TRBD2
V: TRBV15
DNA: TGTGCCACCAGCAGAGAAGCGGGGGGCTACAATGAGCAGTTCTTC
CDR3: CATSREAGGYNEQFF

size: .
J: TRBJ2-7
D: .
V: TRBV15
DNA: TGTGCCACCAGCCCCCAGCGTTTCTACGAGCAGTACTTC
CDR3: CATSPQRFYEQYF

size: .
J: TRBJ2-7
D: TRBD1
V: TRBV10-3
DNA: TGTGCCATCAGCGAAGGTCCGGGACAGGGGGACTACGAGCAGTACTTC
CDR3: CAISEGPGQGDYEQYF

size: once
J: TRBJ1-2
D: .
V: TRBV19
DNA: TGTGCCAGTAGTATGTCGGGGGTCTATGGCTACCCCTTC
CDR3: CASSMSGVYGYPF

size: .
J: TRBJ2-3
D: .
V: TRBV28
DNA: TGTGCCAGCCGGGTTTCTAGCACAGATACGCAGTATTTT
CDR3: CASRVSSTDTQYF

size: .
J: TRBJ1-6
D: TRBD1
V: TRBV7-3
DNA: TGTGCCAGCAGCTTGGGACAGGGGGCGAGATCACCCCTCCACTTT
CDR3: CASSLGQGARSPLHF

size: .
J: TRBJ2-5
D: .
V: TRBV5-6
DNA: TGTGCCAGCAGCTTGGTCCCGACAGGCACGAAAGAGACCCAGTACTTC
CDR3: CASSLVPTGTKETQYF

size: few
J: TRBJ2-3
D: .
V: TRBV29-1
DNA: TGCAGCGTCAGACAGAGCACAGATACGCAGTATTTT
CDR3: CSVRQSTDTQYF

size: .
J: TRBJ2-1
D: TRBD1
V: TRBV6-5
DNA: TGTGCCAGCAGTGAGGGACAGGGAAGGAATGAGCAGTTCTTC
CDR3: CASSEGQGRNEQFF

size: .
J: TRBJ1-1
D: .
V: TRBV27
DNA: TGTGCCAGCAGTTCCTACAGACAGCCACCGGAAGCTTTCTTT
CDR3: CASSSYRQPPEAFF

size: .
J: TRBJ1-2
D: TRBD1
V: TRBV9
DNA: TGTGCCAGCAGCACCGGACAGGGAGACTATGGCTACACCTTC
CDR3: CASSTGQGDYGYTF

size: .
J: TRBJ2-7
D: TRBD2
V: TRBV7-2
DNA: TGTGCCAACAGCTTAGAGCCCGCCTTAGCGGGGGGTAGCTCCTACGAGCAGTACTTC
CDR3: CANSLEPALAGGSSYEQYF

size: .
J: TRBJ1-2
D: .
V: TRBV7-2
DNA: TGTGCCAGCAGCCCCCAAACCGCAGTGGCCTATGGCTACACCTTC
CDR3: CASSPQTAVAYGYTF

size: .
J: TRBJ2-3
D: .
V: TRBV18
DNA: TGTGCCAGCACCACTCTACGGTTATTGGATACGCAGTATTTT
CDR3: CASTTLRLLDTQYF

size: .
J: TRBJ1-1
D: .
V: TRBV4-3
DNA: TGCGCCAGCAGCCAGGCAACAGGGAGTATGGTTGGCACTGAAGCTTTCTTT
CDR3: CASSQATGSMVGTEAFF